The 8 T cell receptor beta chains reported below all come from one sample, sequenced in a study of cytomegalovirus exposure and HLA in healthy donors. Researchers ran the PCR with 60 Vbeta and 13 Jbeta primers. Sequencing used immunoSEQ multiplex PCR; TCRdb keeps in-frame clones, though not all of them. Among over 200,000 clones, about three quarters were seen once, and the ten largest hold 1.5% to 2%. The material sequenced was PBMCs. Every receptor here comes from a male donor in good health and CMV-seronegative.

This clone was counted between two and nine times. At one of its ends the junction is not consistent with the germline gene, which may arise from a read error. This sequence joins TRBV7-9 and TRBJ2-1; 10 bases map to TRBD2. Germline lookup yields CDR1 SEHNR and CDR2 FQNEAQ (reference sequence). The CDR3 covers 17 residues. This chain's CDR3 is CSSSLDGLAVAYNEQFF. The CDR3 bases are TGTTCCAGCAGCTTAGACGGACTAGCGGTTGCCTACAATGAGCAGTTCTTC.

The chain recombines TRBV6-1 with TRBJ2-2; no definite D call. V was cut by 7 bases and J by 6 bases, with 9 bases left in between. Germline V lookup: CDR1 MNHNS, CDR2 SASEGT. This CDR3 comprises 12 residues. The CDR3 DNA reads as TGTGCCAGCAACAATCAACCCGGGGAGCTGTTTTTT. This sequence encodes CASNNQPGELFF.

This clone showed up just a few times. This chain uses TRBV9 with TRBJ2-4; 8 bases are a match to TRBD2. The trim removed 0 bases at V and 3 bases at J, leaving 11 bases unmatched. CDR1 is SGDLS, CDR2 YYNGEE, per germline. The CDR3 length is 18 residues. In nucleotides, the CDR3 is TGTGCCAGCAGCGTAGAAGTGTCCGGGGGGGCGGGCAAAAACATTCAGTACTTC. Its protein product is CASSVEVSGGAGKNIQYF.

The rearrangement links TRBV5-1 to TRBJ1-2; weak D call: TRBD1 (6 bases). This CDR3 spans 14 amino acids. Germline V gene sequence: CDR1 SGHRS, CDR2 YFSETQ. The V and J ends lost 1 base and 5 bases respectively, with 12 bases between them. DNA for the CDR3: TGCGCCAGCAGCTTGCGGTCACAGGGTTATGGCTACACCTTC. Protein product: CASSLRSQGYGYTF.

The rearrangement uses TRBV7-9 and TRBJ2-3, with no clear D. Trimming took off 1 base at V and 1 base at J, with 9 bases between the two ends. The CDR3 loop spans 15 amino acids. Germline V gene sequence: CDR1 SEHNR, CDR2 FQNEAQ (reference sequence). CDR3 bases: TGTGCCAGCAGCTTAGTTCAGAAAGGCACAGATACGCAGTATTTT. The encoded protein is CASSLVQKGTDTQYF.

This sequence joins TRBV27 and TRBJ2-5; D uncertain. V was pared by 5 bases and J by 1 base, with 11 bases between. Germline CDR1 is MNHEY and CDR2 is SMNVEV (reference sequence). This CDR3 has 14 residues. In nucleotides, the CDR3 is TGTGCCAGCAGTACCCTGGTGGCCCAAGAGACCCAGTACTTC. Translated: CASSTLVAQETQYF.

The chain is built from TRBV4-3 and TRBJ2-3; TRBD2 matches at 7 bases. The CDR3 is 16 residues long. V lost 5 bases, J lost 5 bases, and 13 bases stayed unmatched. The V gene's germline CDR1 is LGHNA and CDR2 YSLEER. This CDR3 reads CASSSSGPGRGDTQYF. The CDR3, as DNA: TGCGCCAGCAGCTCGAGCGGGCCGGGGAGGGGAGATACGCAGTATTTT.

The J gene is TRBJ2-4, the V gene TRBV7-9; 7 nucleotides line up with TRBD1. Trimming cost V 0 bases and J 7 bases; bases outside gene matches: 6. The CDR3 contains 15 residues. Germline V CDR1 and CDR2: SEHNR, FQNEAQ (reference sequence). The CDR3 loop is CASSLAVGTANIQYF. Here the CDR3 DNA reads TGTGCCAGCAGCTTAGCCGTAGGGACAGCTAACATTCAGTACTTC. Combining the CDR3 with reference TRBV7-9 and TRBJ2-4 gives the whole variable domain DTGVSQNPRHKITKRGQNVTFRCDPISEHNRLYWYRQTLGQGPEFLTYFQNEAQLEKSRLLSDRFSAERPKGSFSTLEIQRTEQGDSAMYLCASSLAVGTANIQYFGAGTRLSVL.